This TCR beta chain appears in the sequencing data of a study of persistence of HIV-infected CD4 T cells. Looking at the study overall: Anti-CD3/anti-CD28 beads activated more cells than antigen stimulation did.

General study findings and limits: Degenerate expanded CDR3beta sequences were enriched among CMV- and Gag-responding cells.

Nonspecific anti-CD3/anti-CD28 bead stimulation represents the broad CD4+ T cell repertoire. Responding CD4+ T cells were sorted by upregulation of both CD40 ligand and CD69. This was the immunoSEQ version 4 assay in survey mode. Libraries were prepared by immunoSEQ multiplex PCR; TCRdb keeps only in-frame clonotypes and omits some of them. Of around 40,000 clones listed, 88% are singletons. Worth noting for this clone: Its matching antigen is unknown.

Germline values: CDR1 PRHDT, CDR2 FYEKMQ (reference sequence). V shed 5 bases and J shed 3 bases, with 29 bases lying between them. The CDR3 contains 19 residues. The chain carries TRBV13 and TRBJ2-7; either TRBD1 or TRBD2 may supply D (6 bases each). The TCR was taken from an adult woman with HIV who was CMV-seropositive. The sample here was CD4+ T cells sorted from PBMCs after roughly 20-hour stimulation, taken from a patient who received antiretroviral therapy. The CDR3 loop reads CASSRSGSRPGGYHYEQYF. CDR3 in DNA: TGTGCCAGCAGCCGATCAGGTTCGCGCCCCGGGGGCTACCACTACGAGCAGTACTTC.